The clone carrying this T cell receptor beta chain has a handful of counts. What it recognizes is unknown. A TCRbeta library incorporating unique molecular identifiers was prepared. Via MiXCR, TCRdb re-called the PCR reads, giving one row per CDR3 protein. The sample consists of about a million distinct CDR3 sequences, roughly 29% of them appearing once. The record originates from a study of T-cell reconstitution after alpha-beta-depleted transplantation in children. Regarding the study as a whole: About two months after transplant, alpha-beta T cells reportedly came from several hundred expanded graft clones. The high TCRbeta diversity at day 60 in some patients came from surviving recipient T cells and thymic progenitors. Counts and diversity of T cells one year after transplant came mostly from newly produced T cells.

The clonotype was recovered from a boy under three years old who had a stem cell transplant for SCID, so the T cells may come from the graft donor. Sequenced material: PBMCs, mostly from graft donor cells, taken 360 days after TCRalphabeta/CD19-depleted stem cell transplant.

The CDR3 DNA sequence: TGTGCCAGTAAACCCAATCTAGCGATGGGCTACAATGAGCAGTTCTTC. This gives the protein CASKPNLAMGYNEQFF. V and J are TRBV2 and TRBJ2-1; a possible D gene is TRBD2 (6 bases). V lost 9 bases and J lost 3, with 21 bases in between. CDR1 is SNHLY, CDR2 FYNNEI, per germline. The CDR3 contains 16 residues.